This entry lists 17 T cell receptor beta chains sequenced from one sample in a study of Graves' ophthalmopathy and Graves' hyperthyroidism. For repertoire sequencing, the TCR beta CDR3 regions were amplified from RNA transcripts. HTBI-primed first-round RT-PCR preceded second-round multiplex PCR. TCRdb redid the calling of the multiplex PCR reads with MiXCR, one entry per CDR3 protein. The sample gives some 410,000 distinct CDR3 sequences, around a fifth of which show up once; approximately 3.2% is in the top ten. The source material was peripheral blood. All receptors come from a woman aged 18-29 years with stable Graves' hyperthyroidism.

CDR3 sequence reads: CASSVAQASGRAEQYF. Written as DNA, the CDR3 is TGTGCCAGCAGCGTAGCTCAGGCTAGCGGGAGAGCCGAGCAGTACTTC. This sequence joins TRBV9 and TRBJ2-7; TRBD2 agrees at 10 bases. V lost 0 bases and J lost 6; bases outside the gene matches: 9. Germline V gene data show CDR1 as SGDLS and CDR2 as YYNGEE. CDR3 length equals 16 residues.

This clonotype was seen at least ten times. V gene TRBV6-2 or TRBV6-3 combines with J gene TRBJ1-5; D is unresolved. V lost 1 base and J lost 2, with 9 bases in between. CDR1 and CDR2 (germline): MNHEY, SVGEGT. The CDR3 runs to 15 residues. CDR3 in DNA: TGTGCCAGCAGTTACTATCACCGGGGCAATCAGCCCCAGCATTTT. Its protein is CASSYYHRGNQPQHF.

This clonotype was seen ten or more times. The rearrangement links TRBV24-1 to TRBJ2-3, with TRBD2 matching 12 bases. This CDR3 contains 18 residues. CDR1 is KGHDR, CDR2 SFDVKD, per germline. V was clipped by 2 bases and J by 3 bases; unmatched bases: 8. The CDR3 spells CATSDSHPGLAGTDTQYF. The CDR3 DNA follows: TGTGCCACCAGTGATTCCCACCCAGGACTAGCGGGAACAGATACGCAGTATTTT.

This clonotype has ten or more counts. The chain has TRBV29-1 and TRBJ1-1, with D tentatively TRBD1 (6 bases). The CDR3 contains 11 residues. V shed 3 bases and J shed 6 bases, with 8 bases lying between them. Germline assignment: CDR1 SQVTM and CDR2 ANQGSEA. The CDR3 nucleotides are TGCAGCGTTGATCGACAGGCTGAAGCTTTCTTT. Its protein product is CSVDRQAEAFF.

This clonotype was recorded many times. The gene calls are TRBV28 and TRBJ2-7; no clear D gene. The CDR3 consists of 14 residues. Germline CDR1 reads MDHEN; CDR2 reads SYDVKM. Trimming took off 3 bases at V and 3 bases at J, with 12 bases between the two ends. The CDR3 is CASSFPLNSYEQYF. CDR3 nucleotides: TGTGCCAGCAGTTTCCCCTTAAATAGCTACGAGCAGTACTTC.

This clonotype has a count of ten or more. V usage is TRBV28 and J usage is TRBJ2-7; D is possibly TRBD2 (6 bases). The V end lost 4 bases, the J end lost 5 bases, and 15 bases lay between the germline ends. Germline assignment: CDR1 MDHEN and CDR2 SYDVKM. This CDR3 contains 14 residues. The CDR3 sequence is CASSYPSDYHEQYF. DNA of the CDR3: TGTGCCAGCAGTTACCCCTCGGACTACCACGAGCAGTACTTC.

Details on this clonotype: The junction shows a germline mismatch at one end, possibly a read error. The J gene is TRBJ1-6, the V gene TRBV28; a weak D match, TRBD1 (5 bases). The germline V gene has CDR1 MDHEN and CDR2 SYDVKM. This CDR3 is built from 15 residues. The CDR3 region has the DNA TGTGCCAGCAGCCCGCCGAGGGGAGGTAATTCAGCCCTCCACTTT. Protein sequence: CASSPPRGGNSALHF.

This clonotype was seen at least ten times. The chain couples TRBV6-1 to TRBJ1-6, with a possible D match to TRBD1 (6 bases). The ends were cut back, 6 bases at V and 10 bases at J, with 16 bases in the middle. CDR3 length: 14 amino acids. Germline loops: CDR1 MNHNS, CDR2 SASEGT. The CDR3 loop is CASSQVGGQSPLHF. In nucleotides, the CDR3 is TGTGCCAGCAGCCAGGTAGGGGGTCAGTCACCCCTCCACTTT.

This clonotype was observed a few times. The CDR3 sequence: CASSQDGGTRRYEQYF. The CDR3 region has the DNA TGCGCCAGCAGCCAAGATGGTGGGACGAGGCGGTACGAGCAGTACTTC. The V and J genes are TRBV4-1 and TRBJ2-7, with D perhaps given as TRBD1 or TRBD2 (5 bases each). The CDR3 totals 16 residues. Germline CDR1 reads MGHRA; CDR2 reads YSYEKL. V was clipped by 0 bases and J by 4 bases, with 16 bases between them.

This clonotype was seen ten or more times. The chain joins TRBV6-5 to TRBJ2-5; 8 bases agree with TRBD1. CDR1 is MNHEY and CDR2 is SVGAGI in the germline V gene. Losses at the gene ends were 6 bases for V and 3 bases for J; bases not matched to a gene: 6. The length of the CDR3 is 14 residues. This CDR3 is CASSPSGGKETQYF. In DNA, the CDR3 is TGTGCCAGCAGCCCATCAGGGGGCAAAGAGACCCAGTACTTC.

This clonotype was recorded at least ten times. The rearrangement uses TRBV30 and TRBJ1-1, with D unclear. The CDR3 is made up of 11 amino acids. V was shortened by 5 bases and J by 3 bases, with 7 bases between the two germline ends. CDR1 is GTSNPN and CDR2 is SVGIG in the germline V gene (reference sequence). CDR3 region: CAWGEDTEAFF. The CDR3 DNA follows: TGTGCCTGGGGGGAAGACACTGAAGCTTTCTTT.

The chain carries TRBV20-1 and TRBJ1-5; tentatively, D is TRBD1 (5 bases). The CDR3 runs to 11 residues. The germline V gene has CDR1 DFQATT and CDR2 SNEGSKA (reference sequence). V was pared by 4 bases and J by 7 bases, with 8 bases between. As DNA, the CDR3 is TGCAGTGCTACCGGGGGACAGCCCCAGCATTTT. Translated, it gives CSATGGQPQHF.

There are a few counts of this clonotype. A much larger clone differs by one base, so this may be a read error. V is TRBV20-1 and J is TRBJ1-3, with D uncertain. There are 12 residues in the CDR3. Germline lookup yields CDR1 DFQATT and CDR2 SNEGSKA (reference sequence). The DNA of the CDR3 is TGCAGTGCTCGGGAATCTGGAAACACCATATGTTTT. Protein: CSARESGNTICF.

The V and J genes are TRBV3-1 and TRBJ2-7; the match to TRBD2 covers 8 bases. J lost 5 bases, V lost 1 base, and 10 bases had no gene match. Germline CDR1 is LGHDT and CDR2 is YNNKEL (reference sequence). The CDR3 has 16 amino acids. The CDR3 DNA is TGTGCCAGCAGCCAAGTCGCCCCGGGACTAGTGAACGAGCAGTACTTC. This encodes CASSQVAPGLVNEQYF.

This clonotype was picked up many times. CDR3 coding DNA: TGTGCCAGCAGTTACACCGGAGGGGGCACCGGGGAGCTGTTTTTT. Residues: CASSYTGGGTGELFF. V is TRBV6-5 and J is TRBJ2-2; perhaps D is TRBD1 or TRBD2 (6 bases each). V lost 2 bases, J lost 4 bases, and 11 bases lay in between. The germline V gene has CDR1 MNHEY and CDR2 SVGAGI. This CDR3 has 15 amino acids.

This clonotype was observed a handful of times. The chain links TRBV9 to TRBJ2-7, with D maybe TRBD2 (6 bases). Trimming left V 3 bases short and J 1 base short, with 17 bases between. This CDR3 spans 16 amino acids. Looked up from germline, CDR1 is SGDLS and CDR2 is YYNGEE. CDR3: CASSENRDSESYEQYF. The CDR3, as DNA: TGTGCCAGCAGCGAGAACCGGGACTCCGAGTCCTACGAGCAGTACTTC.

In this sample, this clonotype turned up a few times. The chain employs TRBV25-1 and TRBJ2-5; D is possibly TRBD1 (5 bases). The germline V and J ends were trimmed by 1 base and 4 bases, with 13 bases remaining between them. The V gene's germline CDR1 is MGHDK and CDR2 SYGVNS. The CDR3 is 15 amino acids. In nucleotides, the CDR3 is TGTGCCAGCAGTGAATGGGGCAGGGTCGGAGAGACCCAGTACTTC. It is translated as CASSEWGRVGETQYF.